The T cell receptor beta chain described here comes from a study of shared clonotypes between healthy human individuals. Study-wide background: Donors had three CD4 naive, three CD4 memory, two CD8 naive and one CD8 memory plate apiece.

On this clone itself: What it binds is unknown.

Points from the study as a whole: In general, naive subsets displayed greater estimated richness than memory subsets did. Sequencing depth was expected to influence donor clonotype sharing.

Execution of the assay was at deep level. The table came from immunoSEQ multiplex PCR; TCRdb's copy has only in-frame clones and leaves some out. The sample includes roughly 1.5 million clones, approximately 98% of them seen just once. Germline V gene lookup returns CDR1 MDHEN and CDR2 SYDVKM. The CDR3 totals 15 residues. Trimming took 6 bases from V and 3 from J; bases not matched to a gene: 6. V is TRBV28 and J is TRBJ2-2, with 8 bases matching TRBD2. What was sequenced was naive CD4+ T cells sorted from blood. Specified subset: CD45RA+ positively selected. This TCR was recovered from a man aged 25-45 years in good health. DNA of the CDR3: TGTGCCAGCAGCCCAAGCGGGAGAGACACCGGGGAGCTGTTTTTT. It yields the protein CASSPSGRDTGELFF.